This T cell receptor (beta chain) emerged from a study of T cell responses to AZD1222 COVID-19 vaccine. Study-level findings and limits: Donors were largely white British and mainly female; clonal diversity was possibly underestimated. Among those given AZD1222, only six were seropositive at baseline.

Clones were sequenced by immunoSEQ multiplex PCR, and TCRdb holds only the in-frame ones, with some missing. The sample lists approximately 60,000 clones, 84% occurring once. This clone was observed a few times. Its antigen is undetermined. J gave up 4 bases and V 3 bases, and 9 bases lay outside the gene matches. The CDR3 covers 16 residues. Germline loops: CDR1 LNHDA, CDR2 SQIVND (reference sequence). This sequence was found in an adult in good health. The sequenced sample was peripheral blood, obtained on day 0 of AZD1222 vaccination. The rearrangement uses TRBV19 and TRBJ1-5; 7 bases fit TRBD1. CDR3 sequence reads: CASSIKSGTANQPQHF. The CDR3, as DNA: TGTGCCAGTAGTATTAAATCCGGGACAGCTAATCAGCCCCAGCATTTT.